The TCR beta chain described here comes from a study of cytomegalovirus exposure and HLA in healthy donors. The germline V gene has CDR1 MGHRA and CDR2 YSYEKL. V lost 3 bases and J lost 2; bases outside the gene matches: 9. CDR3 length equals 17 residues. The PCR made use of 60 Vbeta and 13 Jbeta primers. TCRdb's table, derived via immunoSEQ multiplex PCR, lists solely in-frame clones and lacks some. The table has fewer than 250,000 clones, approximately 82% seen once. The sequencing input was PBMCs. The receptor comes from a man in his late teens or twenties in good health and CMV-seronegative. This chain uses TRBV4-1 with TRBJ1-5, with 8 bases fitting TRBD1. This CDR3 is CASSQDRALRGNQPQHF. CDR3 sequence (DNA): TGCGCCAGCAGCCAGGACAGGGCACTCAGAGGCAATCAGCCCCAGCATTTT.